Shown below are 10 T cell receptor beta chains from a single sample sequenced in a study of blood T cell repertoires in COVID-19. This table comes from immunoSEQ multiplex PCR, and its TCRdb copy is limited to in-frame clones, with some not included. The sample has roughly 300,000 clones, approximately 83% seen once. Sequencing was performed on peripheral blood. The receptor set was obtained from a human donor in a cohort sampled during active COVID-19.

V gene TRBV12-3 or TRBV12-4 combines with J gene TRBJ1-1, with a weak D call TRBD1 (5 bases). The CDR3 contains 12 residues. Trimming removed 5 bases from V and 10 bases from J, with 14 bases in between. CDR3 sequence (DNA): TGTGCCAGCAGTCCCAGACGGGGGGGAGCTTTCTTT. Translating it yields CASSPRRGGAFF.

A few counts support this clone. Here the CDR3 reads CASGDYVTGELFF. In DNA form, the CDR3 reads TGTGCCAGTGGTGACTACGTGACCGGGGAGCTGTTTTTT. This chain uses TRBV12-3 or TRBV12-4 with TRBJ2-2, with D tentatively TRBD2 (5 bases). V was shortened by 9 bases and J by 5 bases, with 13 bases between the two germline ends. This CDR3 is 13 amino acids long.

This CDR3 reads CASSKGQGAVEAFF. CDR3 DNA sequence: TGTGCCAGCAGCAAGGGACAGGGGGCGGTTGAAGCTTTCTTT. The V call is TRBV21-1, the J call TRBJ1-1; no check of the table's D call, TRBD1, against the DNA was made. TRBV21-1 is classified as a pseudogene. The CDR3 consists of 14 residues.

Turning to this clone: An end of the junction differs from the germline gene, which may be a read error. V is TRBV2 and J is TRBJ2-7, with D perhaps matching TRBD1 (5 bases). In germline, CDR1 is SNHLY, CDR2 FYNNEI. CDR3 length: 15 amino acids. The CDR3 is CASSVQGLLRAVRNF. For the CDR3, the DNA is TGTGCCAGCAGTGTCCAGGGCCTCCTACGAGCAGTGAGGAACTTC.

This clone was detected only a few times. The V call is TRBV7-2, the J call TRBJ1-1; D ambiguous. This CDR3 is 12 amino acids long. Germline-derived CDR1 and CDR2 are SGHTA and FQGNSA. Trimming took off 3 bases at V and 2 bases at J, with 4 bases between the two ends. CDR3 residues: CASSLTNTEAFF. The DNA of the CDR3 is TGTGCCAGCAGCTTGACAAACACTGAAGCTTTCTTT. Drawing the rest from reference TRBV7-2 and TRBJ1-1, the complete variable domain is GAGVSQSPSNKVTEKGKDVELRCDPISGHTALYWYRQSLGQGLEFLIYFQGNSAPDKSGLPSDRFSAERTGGSVSTLTIQRTQQEDSAVYLCASSLTNTEAFFGQGTRLTVV.

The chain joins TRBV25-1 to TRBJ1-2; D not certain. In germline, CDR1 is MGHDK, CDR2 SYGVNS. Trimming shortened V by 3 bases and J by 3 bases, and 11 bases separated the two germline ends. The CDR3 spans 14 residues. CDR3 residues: CASSDLDEDYGYTF. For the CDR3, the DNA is TGTGCCAGCAGTGACCTCGACGAGGACTATGGCTACACCTTC.

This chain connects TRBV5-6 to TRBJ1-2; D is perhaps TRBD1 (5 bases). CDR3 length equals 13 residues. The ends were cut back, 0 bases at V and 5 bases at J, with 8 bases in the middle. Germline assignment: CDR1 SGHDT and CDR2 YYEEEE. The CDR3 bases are TGTGCCAGCAGCTTGGACAGGCGGTATGGCTACACCTTC. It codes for CASSLDRRYGYTF.

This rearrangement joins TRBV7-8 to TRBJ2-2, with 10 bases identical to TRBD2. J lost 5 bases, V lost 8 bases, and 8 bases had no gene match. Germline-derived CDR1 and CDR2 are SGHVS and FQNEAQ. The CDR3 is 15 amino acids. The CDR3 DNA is TGTGCCAGCCATCCGGGACTAGCGCCTACCGGGGAGCTGTTTTTT. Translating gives CASHPGLAPTGELFF.

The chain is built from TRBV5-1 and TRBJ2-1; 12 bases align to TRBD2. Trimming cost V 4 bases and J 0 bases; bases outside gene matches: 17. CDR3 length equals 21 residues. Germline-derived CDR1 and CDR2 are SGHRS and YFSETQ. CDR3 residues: CASSLNGPGLAGPSSYNEQFF. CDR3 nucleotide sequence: TGCGCCAGCAGCCTTAACGGACCGGGACTAGCGGGCCCGAGCTCCTACAATGAGCAGTTCTTC.

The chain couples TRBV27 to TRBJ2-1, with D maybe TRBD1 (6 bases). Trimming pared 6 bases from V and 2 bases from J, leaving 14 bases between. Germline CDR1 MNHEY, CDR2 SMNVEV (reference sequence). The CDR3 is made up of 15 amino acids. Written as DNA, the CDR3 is TGTGCCAGCAGCCCCGGGACATCAGCCTACAATGAGCAGTTCTTC. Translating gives CASSPGTSAYNEQFF.